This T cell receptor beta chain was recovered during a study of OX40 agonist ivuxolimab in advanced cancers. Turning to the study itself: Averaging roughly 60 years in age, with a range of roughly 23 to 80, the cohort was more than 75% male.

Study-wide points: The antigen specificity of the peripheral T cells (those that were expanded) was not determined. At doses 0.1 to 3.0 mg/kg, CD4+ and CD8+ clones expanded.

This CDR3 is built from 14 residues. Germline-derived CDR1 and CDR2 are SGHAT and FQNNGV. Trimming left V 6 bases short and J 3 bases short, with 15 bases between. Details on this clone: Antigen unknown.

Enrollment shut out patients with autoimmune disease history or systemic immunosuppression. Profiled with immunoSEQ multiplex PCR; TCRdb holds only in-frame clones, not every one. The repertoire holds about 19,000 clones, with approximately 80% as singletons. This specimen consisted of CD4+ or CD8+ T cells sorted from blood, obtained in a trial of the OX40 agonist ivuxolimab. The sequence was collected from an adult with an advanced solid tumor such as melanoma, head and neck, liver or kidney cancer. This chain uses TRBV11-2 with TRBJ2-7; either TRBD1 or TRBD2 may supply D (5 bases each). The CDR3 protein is CASSQGRDVYEQYF. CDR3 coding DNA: TGTGCCAGCAGTCAGGGCCGGGATGTCTACGAGCAGTACTTC.